Presented here are 10 T cell receptor beta chains from one specimen sequenced in a study of beta chain features in type 1 diabetes. Notes on the study in general: The study found moderately but significantly shorter TCRB CDR3s in all four CD4+ subsets of Type 1 diabetes patients.

Antigen specificity for these receptors is unknown. Every bit of the isolated RNA underwent reverse transcription, so sequencing read expressed TCRB transcripts. Profiled with immunoSEQ multiplex PCR; TCRdb holds only in-frame clones, not every one. This sample has roughly 38,000 clones, with 60% to 75% found just once. Specimen: Tregs from blood. The receptor set was obtained from a man aged 30 to 45 with type 1 diabetes. Some clones in this sample may be carry-over from other donors' samples.

V gene TRBV7-9 combines with J gene TRBJ1-2; the match to TRBD1 covers 8 bases. Germline CDR1 and CDR2: SEHNR and FQNEAQ (reference sequence). The CDR3 runs to 15 residues. V trimming: 1 base; J trimming: 3 bases; junction bases outside the gene matches: 4. The CDR3 protein is CASSLGTGTYYGYTF. The CDR3 nucleotides read TGTGCCAGCAGCTTAGGGACAGGGACATACTATGGCTACACCTTC.

The chain has TRBV28 and TRBJ1-5, with TRBD1 as a possible D gene (5 bases). Germline V gene data show CDR1 as MDHEN and CDR2 as SYDVKM. Trimming cost V 6 bases and J 7 bases, with 16 bases left between them. This CDR3 has 14 amino acids. CDR3 nucleotide sequence: TGTGCCAGCAGCCAACCCGGGACTCAACAGCCCCAGCATTTT. It specifies CASSQPGTQQPQHF.

The genes are TRBV5-1 and TRBJ2-7; D is unresolved. V was cut by 4 bases and J by 2 bases, with 19 bases left in between. The CDR3 loop spans 16 amino acids. In germline, CDR1 is SGHRS, CDR2 YFSETQ. The CDR3 nucleotides are TGCGCCAGCAGCCTTAGTTCGCTCCTTCTTCCCTACGAGCAGTACTTC. Translated: CASSLSSLLLPYEQYF.

This chain links TRBV28 with TRBJ1-4, with TRBD1 as a possible D gene (6 bases). CDR1 and CDR2 (germline): MDHEN, SYDVKM. V was trimmed by 3 bases and J by 4 bases, leaving 21 bases between them. The CDR3 is made up of 18 amino acids. The CDR3 DNA is TGTGCCAGCAGTTTGGGGTCGACAGGCGCCTCGAGTAATGAAAAACTGTTTTTT. Its protein is CASSLGSTGASSNEKLFF. The full variable domain, completed using reference TRBV28 and TRBJ1-4, is DVKVTQSSRYLVKRTGEKVFLECVQDMDHENMFWYRQDPGLGLRLIYFSYDVKMKEKGDIPEGYSVSREKKERFSLILESASTNQTSMYLCASSLGSTGASSNEKLFFGSGTQLSVL.

The sample holds a few counts of this clone. CDR3 region: CAAVNYGYTF. CDR3 nucleotides: TGTGCCGCGGTTAACTATGGCTACACCTTC. This chain links TRBV6-1 with TRBJ1-2; D is undetermined. CDR1 MNHNS and CDR2 SASEGT come from the germline V gene. This CDR3 has 10 residues. V lost 11 bases to trimming and J lost 1 base, with 5 bases between them.

The CDR3 region is CASSTNRGLANYGYTF. CDR3 sequence (DNA): TGTGCCAGCAGCACCAACAGGGGCCTAGCTAACTATGGCTACACCTTC. V and J are TRBV7-9 and TRBJ1-2; 7 nucleotides agree with TRBD1. The CDR3 is 16 amino acids. The V and J ends lost 5 bases and 0 bases, in that order; junction bases with no gene match: 9. Germline values: CDR1 SEHNR, CDR2 FQNEAQ (reference sequence).

V is TRBV5-5 and J is TRBJ2-5; 9 bases are a match to TRBD2. With V trimmed by 5 bases and J by 1 base, 3 bases remained unmatched. Germline lookup yields CDR1 SGHKS and CDR2 YYEKEE (reference sequence). The CDR3 length is 14 residues. DNA for the CDR3: TGTGCCAGCAGTTTGACTAGCGGCCAAGAGACCCAGTACTTC. Its protein product is CASSLTSGQETQYF.

The chain recombines TRBV19 with TRBJ1-4; 7 nucleotides match TRBD1. The CDR3 consists of 14 residues. With V trimmed by 5 bases and J by 2 bases, 2 bases remained unmatched. Germline loops: CDR1 LNHDA, CDR2 SQIVND (reference sequence). The CDR3 sequence: CASSLTGTNEKLFF. For the CDR3, the DNA is TGTGCCAGTAGTCTGACAGGGACTAATGAAAAACTGTTTTTT.

J is TRBJ2-6 and V is TRBV5-4; 8 nucleotides align to TRBD1. In germline, CDR1 is SGHNT, CDR2 YYREEE (reference sequence). The CDR3 runs 16 residues. Trimming removed 1 base from V and 2 bases from J; junction bases left unmatched: 2. CDR3 sequence (DNA): TGTGCCAGCAGCTTGTCAGGGGGCGCTGGGGCCAACGTCCTGACTTTC. This sequence encodes CASSLSGGAGANVLTF.

The V gene is TRBV11-2, the J gene TRBJ1-2; no definite D call. The CDR3 is made up of 13 amino acids. V was trimmed by 5 bases and J by 4 bases, leaving 11 bases between them. CDR1 is SGHAT and CDR2 is FQNNGV in the germline V gene. CDR3 bases: TGTGCCAGCAGCCCTTCCCCCAGCTATGGCTACACCTTC. This sequence encodes CASSPSPSYGYTF. The whole variable domain, remainder taken from reference TRBV11-2 and TRBJ1-2, is EAGVAQSPRYKIIEKRQSVAFWCNPISGHATLYWYQQILGQGPKLLIQFQNNGVVDDSQLPKDRFSAERLKGVDSTLKIQPAKLEDSAVYLCASSPSPSYGYTFGSGTRLTVV.